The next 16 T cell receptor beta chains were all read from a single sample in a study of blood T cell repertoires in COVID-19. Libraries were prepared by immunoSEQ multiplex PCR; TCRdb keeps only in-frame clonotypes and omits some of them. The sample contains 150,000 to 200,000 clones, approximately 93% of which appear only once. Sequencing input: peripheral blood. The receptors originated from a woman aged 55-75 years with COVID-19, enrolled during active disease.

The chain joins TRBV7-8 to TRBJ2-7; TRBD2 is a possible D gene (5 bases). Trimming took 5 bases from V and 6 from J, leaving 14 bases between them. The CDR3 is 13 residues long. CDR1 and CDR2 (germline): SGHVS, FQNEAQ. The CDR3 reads CASSLREGSEQYF. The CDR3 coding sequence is TGTGCCAGCAGCCTCCGAGAGGGAAGCGAGCAGTACTTC.

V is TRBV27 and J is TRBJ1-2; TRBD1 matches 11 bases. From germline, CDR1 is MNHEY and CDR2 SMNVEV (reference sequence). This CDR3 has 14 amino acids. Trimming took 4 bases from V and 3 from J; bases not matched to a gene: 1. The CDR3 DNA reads TGTGCCAGCAGTTGGACAGGGGGCGACTATGGCTACACCTTC. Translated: CASSWTGGDYGYTF.

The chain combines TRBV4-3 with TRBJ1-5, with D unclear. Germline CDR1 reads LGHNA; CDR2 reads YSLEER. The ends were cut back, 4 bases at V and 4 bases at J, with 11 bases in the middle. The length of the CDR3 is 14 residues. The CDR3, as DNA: TGCGCCAGCAGCCGAGGCCGGGTTAATCAGCCCCAGCATTTT. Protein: CASSRGRVNQPQHF.

CDR3 coding DNA: TGCAGCGTTGCTGAGCAGGGCGGATCACCCCTCCACTTT. Amino acid sequence: CSVAEQGGSPLHF. The J gene is TRBJ1-6, the V gene TRBV29-1; weak D call: TRBD1 (5 bases). The V end lost 4 bases, the J end lost 10 bases, and 14 bases lay between the germline ends. CDR3 length equals 13 residues. Germline lookup yields CDR1 SQVTM and CDR2 ANQGSEA.

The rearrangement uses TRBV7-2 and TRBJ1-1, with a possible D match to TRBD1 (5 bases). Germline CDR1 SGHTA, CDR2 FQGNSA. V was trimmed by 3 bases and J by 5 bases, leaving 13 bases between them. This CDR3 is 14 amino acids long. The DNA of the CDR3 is TGTGCCAGCAGCTTGCCGGTCGGGGGAACTGAAGCTTTCTTT. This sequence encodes CASSLPVGGTEAFF.

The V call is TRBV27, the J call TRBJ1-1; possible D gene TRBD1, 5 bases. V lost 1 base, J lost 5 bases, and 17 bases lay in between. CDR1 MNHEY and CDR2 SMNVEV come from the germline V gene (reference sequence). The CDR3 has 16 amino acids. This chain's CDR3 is CASSLYRGGVMTEAFF. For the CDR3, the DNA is TGTGCCAGCAGTTTATATCGAGGAGGGGTAATGACTGAAGCTTTCTTT.

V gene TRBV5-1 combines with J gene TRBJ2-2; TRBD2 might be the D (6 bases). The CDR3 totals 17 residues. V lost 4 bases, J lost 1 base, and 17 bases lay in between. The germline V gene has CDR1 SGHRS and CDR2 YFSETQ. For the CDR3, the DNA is TGCGCCAGCAGCCCAATAGCGGATCCGGGGAACACCGGGGAGCTGTTTTTT. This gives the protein CASSPIADPGNTGELFF.

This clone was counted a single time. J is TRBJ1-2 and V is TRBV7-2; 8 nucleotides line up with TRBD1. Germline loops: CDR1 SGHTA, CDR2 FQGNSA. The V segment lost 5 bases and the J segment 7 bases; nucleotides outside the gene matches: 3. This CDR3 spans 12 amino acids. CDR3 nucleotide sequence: TGTGCCAGCAGCGCTGACAGGGGTGGCTACACCTTC. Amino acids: CASSADRGGYTF.

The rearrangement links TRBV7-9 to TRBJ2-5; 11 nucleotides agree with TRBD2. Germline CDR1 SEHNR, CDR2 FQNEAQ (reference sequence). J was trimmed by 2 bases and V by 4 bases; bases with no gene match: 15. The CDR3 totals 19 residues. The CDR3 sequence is CASSSRPSGLAELQETQYF. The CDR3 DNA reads TGTGCCAGCAGCTCCAGGCCCTCGGGACTAGCGGAGTTACAAGAGACCCAGTACTTC.

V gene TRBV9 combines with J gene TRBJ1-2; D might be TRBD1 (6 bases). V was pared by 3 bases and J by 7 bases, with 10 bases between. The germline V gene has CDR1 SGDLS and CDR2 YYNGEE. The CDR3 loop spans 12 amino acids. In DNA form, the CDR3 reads TGTGCCAGCAGCGACAGGGTTCGTGGCTACACCTTC. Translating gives CASSDRVRGYTF.

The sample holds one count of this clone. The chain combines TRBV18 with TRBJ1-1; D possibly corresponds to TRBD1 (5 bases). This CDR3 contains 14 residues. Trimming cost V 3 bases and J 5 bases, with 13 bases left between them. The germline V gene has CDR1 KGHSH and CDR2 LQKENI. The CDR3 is CASSPQYRKTEAFF. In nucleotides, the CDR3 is TGTGCCAGCTCACCCCAATACAGGAAGACTGAAGCTTTCTTT. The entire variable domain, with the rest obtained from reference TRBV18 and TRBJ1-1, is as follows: NAGVMQNPRHLVRRRGQEARLRCSPMKGHSHVYWYRQLPEEGLKFMVYLQKENIIDESGMPKERFSAEFPKEGPSILRIQQVVRGDSAAYFCASSPQYRKTEAFFGQGTRLTVV.

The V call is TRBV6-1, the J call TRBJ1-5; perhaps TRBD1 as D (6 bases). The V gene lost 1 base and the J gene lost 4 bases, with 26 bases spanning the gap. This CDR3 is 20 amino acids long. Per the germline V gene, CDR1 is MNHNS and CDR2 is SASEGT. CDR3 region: CASSEEVKALPSGVNQPQHF. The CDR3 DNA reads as TGTGCCAGCAGTGAAGAGGTGAAGGCCCTCCCATCAGGGGTAAATCAGCCCCAGCATTTT.

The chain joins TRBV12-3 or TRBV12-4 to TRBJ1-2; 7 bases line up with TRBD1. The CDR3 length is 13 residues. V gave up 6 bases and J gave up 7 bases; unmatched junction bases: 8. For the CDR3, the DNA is TGTGCCAGCAGGTCGACAGGGTCGAGTGGCTACACCTTC. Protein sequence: CASRSTGSSGYTF.

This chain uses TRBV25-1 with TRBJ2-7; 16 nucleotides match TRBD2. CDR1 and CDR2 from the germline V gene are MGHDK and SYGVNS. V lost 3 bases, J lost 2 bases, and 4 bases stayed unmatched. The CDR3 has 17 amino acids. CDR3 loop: CASSDTGTSGGAYEQYF. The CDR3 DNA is TGTGCCAGCAGTGACACCGGGACTAGCGGGGGGGCCTACGAGCAGTACTTC.

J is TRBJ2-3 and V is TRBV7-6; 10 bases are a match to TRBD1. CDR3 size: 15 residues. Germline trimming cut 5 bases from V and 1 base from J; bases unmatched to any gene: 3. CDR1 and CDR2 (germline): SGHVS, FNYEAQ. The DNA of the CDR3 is TGTGCCAGCAGCCCGGGACAGGGGCGCACAGATACGCAGTATTTT. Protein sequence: CASSPGQGRTDTQYF.

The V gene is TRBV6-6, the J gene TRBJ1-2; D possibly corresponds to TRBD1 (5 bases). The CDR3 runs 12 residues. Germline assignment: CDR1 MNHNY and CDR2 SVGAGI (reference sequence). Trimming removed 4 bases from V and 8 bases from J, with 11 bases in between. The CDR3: CASSSSGYGYTF. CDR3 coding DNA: TGTGCCAGCAGTTCATCAGGGTACGGCTACACCTTC.